These T cell receptor beta chains were read from a single sample in a study of Ad26.COV2.S vaccination and SARS-CoV-2 variants. This table comes from immunoSEQ multiplex PCR, and its TCRdb copy is limited to in-frame clones, with some not included. This sample has 300,000 to 400,000 clones, with roughly 84% found just once. The starting material was peripheral blood, obtained in a trial of Ad26.COV2.S vaccine versus placebo. The receptors stem from a person aged 18 to 65 who received the Ad26.COV2.S COVID-19 vaccine or a placebo. The CDR3 runs from the conserved cysteine through the conserved F or W. Fields, in order: V gene, D gene, J gene, clone size, CDR3 protein, CDR3 DNA. D genes are given only for firm matches. Only some rows state a clone size, as once, few, many or a class for expanded clones.

V: TRBV11-2; D: .; J: TRBJ1-2; size: .; CDR3: CASSSRTENYGYTF; DNA: TGTGCCAGCAGCTCCAGGACAGAGAATTATGGCTACACCTTC
V: TRBV5-1; D: .; J: TRBJ2-7; size: .; CDR3: CASSLEQGSYYEQYF; DNA: TGCGCCAGCAGCTTGGAACAGGGATCGTACTACGAGCAGTACTTC
V: TRBV5-1; D: .; J: TRBJ2-7; size: .; CDR3: CASSLGLEQYF; DNA: TGCGCCAGCAGCTTGGGTCTCGAGCAGTACTTC
V: TRBV3-1/TRBV3-2; D: .; J: TRBJ1-5; size: once; CDR3: CASSQGYSNQPQHF; DNA: TGTGCCAGCAGCCAGGGATATAGCAATCAGCCCCAGCATTTT
V: TRBV3-1/TRBV3-2; D: TRBD2; J: TRBJ2-3; size: .; CDR3: CASSNFRSGGRDTQYF; DNA: TGTGCCAGCAGCAATTTTCGGAGCGGGGGGCGGGATACGCAGTATTTT
V: TRBV6-2/TRBV6-3; D: .; J: TRBJ1-1; size: few; CDR3: CASSRNFRTDTEAFF; DNA: TGTGCCAGCAGCAGGAACTTTAGGACGGACACTGAAGCTTTCTTT
V: TRBV19; D: .; J: TRBJ2-7; size: .; CDR3: CASSMAGQGTYEQYF; DNA: TGTGCCAGTAGTATGGCGGGTCAGGGCACCTACGAGCAGTACTTC
V: TRBV5-1; D: .; J: TRBJ2-1; size: .; CDR3: CASNPDTYNEQFF; DNA: TGCGCCAGCAACCCGGACACCTACAATGAGCAGTTCTTC
V: TRBV9; D: TRBD2; J: TRBJ2-7; size: .; CDR3: CASSPREGSYEQYF; DNA: TGTGCCAGCAGCCCCCGGGAGGGCTCCTACGAGCAGTACTTC
V: TRBV13; D: .; J: TRBJ1-1; size: .; CDR3: CASSLRTNTEAFF; DNA: TGTGCCAGCAGCTTAAGGACGAACACTGAAGCTTTCTTT
V: TRBV5-6; D: .; J: TRBJ2-3; size: .; CDR3: CASTAGPYTDTQYF; DNA: TGTGCCAGCACCGCCGGGCCGTACACAGATACGCAGTATTTT
V: TRBV6-1; D: TRBD1; J: TRBJ2-7; size: .; CDR3: CASSTGTGLYEQYF; DNA: TGTGCCAGCAGTACCGGGACAGGCCTCTACGAGCAGTACTTC
V: TRBV29-1; D: .; J: TRBJ2-1; size: .; CDR3: CSGLIPLYNEQFF; DNA: TGCAGCGGACTCATTCCCCTTTACAATGAGCAGTTCTTC
V: TRBV5-1; D: .; J: TRBJ2-5; size: .; CDR3: CASSLGHRQETQYF; DNA: TGCGCCAGCAGCTTGGGTCACCGCCAAGAGACCCAGTACTTC
V: TRBV14; D: TRBD2; J: TRBJ2-5; size: .; CDR3: CASSQEGTSIQETQYF; DNA: TGTGCCAGCAGCCAAGAAGGGACTAGCATTCAAGAGACCCAGTACTTC
V: TRBV6-1; D: .; J: TRBJ2-1; size: once; CDR3: CATLPKKSYNEQFF; DNA: TGTGCCACCTTACCTAAGAAATCCTACAATGAGCAGTTCTTC
V: TRBV7-6; D: .; J: TRBJ2-7; size: .; CDR3: CASSLRNLGGYEQYF; DNA: TGTGCCAGCAGCTTAAGGAACCTGGGGGGTTACGAGCAGTACTTC
V: TRBV5-8; D: .; J: TRBJ1-4; size: .; CDR3: CASSLTGAPGRDEKLFF; DNA: TGTGCCAGCAGCTTGACTGGGGCCCCGGGGAGAGATGAAAAACTGTTTTTT
V: TRBV19; D: .; J: TRBJ2-4; size: .; CDR3: CASEATGMNIQYF; DNA: TGTGCCAGTGAGGCGACAGGAATGAACATTCAGTACTTC
V: TRBV18; D: TRBD1; J: TRBJ2-3; size: once; CDR3: CASSPGTATDTQYF; DNA: TGTGCCAGCTCACCGGGGACAGCCACAGATACGCAGTATTTT
V: TRBV19; D: .; J: TRBJ1-6; size: .; CDR3: CASSTTGADFWDNSPLHF; DNA: TGTGCCAGTAGTACAACCGGGGCCGATTTTTGGGATAATTCACCCCTCCACTTT
V: TRBV7-9; D: .; J: TRBJ1-1; size: .; CDR3: CASSLAGTGRNTEAFF; DNA: TGTGCCAGCAGCTTAGCAGGAACAGGGCGGAACACTGAAGCTTTCTTT
V: TRBV6-5; D: .; J: TRBJ2-7; size: .; CDR3: CASQLYEQYF; DNA: TGTGCCAGCCAACTCTACGAGCAGTACTTC
V: TRBV11-1; D: .; J: TRBJ1-1; size: few; CDR3: CASSPGGGAEAFF; DNA: TGTGCCAGCAGCCCCGGAGGAGGGGCCGAAGCTTTCTTT
V: TRBV4-2; D: TRBD2; J: TRBJ2-3; size: .; CDR3: CASSLLAGAADTQYF; DNA: TGTGCCAGCAGCCTTCTAGCGGGGGCCGCAGATACGCAGTATTTT
V: TRBV7-9; D: .; J: TRBJ2-7; size: .; CDR3: CASVGESSYEQYF; DNA: TGTGCCAGCGTCGGGGAGAGCTCCTACGAGCAGTACTTC
V: TRBV15; D: TRBD1; J: TRBJ2-7; size: .; CDR3: CATSRVSVTGTLYEQYF; DNA: TGTGCCACCAGCAGAGTTTCGGTGACAGGGACGTTGTACGAGCAGTACTTC
V: TRBV19; D: .; J: TRBJ1-6; size: .; CDR3: CASRQYGGQNSPLHF; DNA: TGTGCCAGTAGACAATACGGGGGGCAAAATTCACCCCTCCACTTT
V: TRBV30; D: .; J: TRBJ2-2; size: .; CDR3: CAWSVGITNTGELFF; DNA: TGTGCCTGGAGTGTTGGAATCACGAACACCGGGGAGCTGTTTTTT
V: TRBV29-1; D: TRBD1; J: TRBJ2-1; size: .; CDR3: CSVGGTGNYNEQFF; DNA: TGCAGCGTTGGAGGGACAGGGAACTACAATGAGCAGTTCTTC
V: TRBV11-2; D: .; J: TRBJ2-1; size: .; CDR3: CASSLRAGDNNEQFF; DNA: TGTGCCAGCAGCTTAAGGGCAGGGGACAACAATGAGCAGTTCTTC
V: TRBV18; D: .; J: TRBJ1-1; size: .; CDR3: CASSPGPGRQAFF; DNA: TGTGCCAGCTCACCAGGGCCCGGACGGCAAGCTTTCTTT
V: TRBV7-3; D: .; J: TRBJ2-6; size: .; CDR3: CASNQGRELSGANVLTF; DNA: TGTGCCAGCAACCAGGGCCGAGAGCTCTCTGGGGCCAACGTCCTGACTTTC
V: TRBV7-3; D: TRBD2; J: TRBJ2-1; size: .; CDR3: CASSLTYLAGGRNEQFF; DNA: TGTGCCAGCAGCTTAACGTACCTAGCGGGGGGGCGGAATGAGCAGTTCTTC
V: TRBV3-1/TRBV3-2; D: .; J: TRBJ1-1; size: .; CDR3: CASSQGYGNTEAFF; DNA: TGTGCCAGCAGCCAAGGGTACGGGAACACTGAAGCTTTCTTT
V: TRBV3-1/TRBV3-2; D: .; J: TRBJ2-3; size: .; CDR3: CASSQGRASTDTQYF; DNA: TGTGCCAGCAGCCAAGGAAGGGCTAGCACAGATACGCAGTATTTT
V: TRBV7-6; D: .; J: TRBJ2-3; size: .; CDR3: CASSLESVEARQYF; DNA: TGTGCCAGCAGCTTAGAATCGGTTGAAGCGAGGCAGTATTTT
V: TRBV27; D: .; J: TRBJ1-2; size: .; CDR3: CASSLGLNGGYTF; DNA: TGTGCCAGCAGTTTAGGGCTGAATGGGGGCTACACCTTC
V: TRBV13; D: TRBD1; J: TRBJ2-3; size: .; CDR3: CASSPDRGHGTDTQYF; DNA: TGTGCCAGCAGCCCTGACAGGGGGCACGGCACAGATACGCAGTATTTT
V: TRBV5-1; D: TRBD1; J: TRBJ2-5; size: .; CDR3: CASSPGDRVQETQYF; DNA: TGCGCCAGCAGCCCCGGAGACAGGGTCCAAGAGACCCAGTACTTC
V: TRBV7-9; D: .; J: TRBJ2-7; size: .; CDR3: CASSLYGTMNEQYF; DNA: TGTGCCAGCAGCTTATATGGGACAATGAACGAGCAGTACTTC
V: TRBV19; D: .; J: TRBJ1-1; size: few; CDR3: CASSIGPSGRGAFF; DNA: TGTGCCAGTAGTATAGGACCTTCAGGGCGCGGAGCTTTCTTT
V: TRBV6-5; D: .; J: TRBJ1-2; size: .; CDR3: CASSKRFGNHYTF; DNA: TGTGCCAGCAGTAAACGCTTCGGAAACCACTACACCTTC
V: TRBV2; D: .; J: TRBJ2-5; size: .; CDR3: CASSAESTYQETQYF; DNA: TGTGCCAGCAGTGCTGAATCCACATACCAAGAGACCCAGTACTTC
V: TRBV11-3; D: TRBD1; J: TRBJ1-1; size: .; CDR3: CASSPRRGPDTEAFF; DNA: TGTGCCAGCAGCCCTCGCAGGGGGCCGGACACTGAAGCTTTCTTT
V: TRBV9; D: .; J: TRBJ1-1; size: .; CDR3: CASSVVAVNTEAFF; DNA: TGTGCCAGCAGCGTAGTTGCAGTGAACACTGAAGCTTTCTTT